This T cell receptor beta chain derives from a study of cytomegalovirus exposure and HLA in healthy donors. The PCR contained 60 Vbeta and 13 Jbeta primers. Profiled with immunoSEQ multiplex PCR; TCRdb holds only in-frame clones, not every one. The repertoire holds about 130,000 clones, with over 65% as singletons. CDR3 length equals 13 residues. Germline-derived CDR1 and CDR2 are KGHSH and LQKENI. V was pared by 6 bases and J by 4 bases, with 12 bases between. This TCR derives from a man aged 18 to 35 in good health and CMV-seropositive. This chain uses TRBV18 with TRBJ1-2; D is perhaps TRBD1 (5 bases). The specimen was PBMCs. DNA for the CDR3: TGTGCCAGCTCGGAAGGGGTGACCTATGGCTACACCTTC. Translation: CASSEGVTYGYTF.